This TCR beta chain comes out of a study of T-cell reconstitution after alpha-beta-depleted transplantation in children. General study findings and limits: After transplant, at about two months, alpha-beta T cells were reportedly derived from several hundred expanded graft clones. A year post-transplant, T-cell counts and diversity derived mostly from newly produced T cells. Surviving thymic progenitors and recipient T cells were the source of high TCRbeta diversity at day 60 in some patients.

V lost 3 bases, J lost 7 bases, and 7 bases lay in between. CDR3 length: 12 amino acids. This clonotype was found a few times. What it recognizes is unknown. Construction of the TCRbeta library involved unique molecular identifiers. Each CDR3 protein is one row after TCRdb ran MiXCR on the PCR reads. This sample yields about 870,000 distinct CDR3 sequences, of which roughly 15% are seen a single time; roughly 4.8% belongs to the top ten. Source: PBMCs, mostly from graft donor cells, taken 360 days after TCRalphabeta/CD19-depleted stem cell transplant. V and J are TRBV12-3 or TRBV12-4 and TRBJ2-1; D gene ambiguous. This clonotype was obtained from a male patient younger than 18 who had a stem cell transplant for acute lymphoblastic leukemia, so the T cells may come from the graft donor. CDR3 residues: CASSFSMNEQFF. The CDR3 DNA reads as TGTGCCAGCAGTTTTTCGATGAATGAGCAGTTCTTC.